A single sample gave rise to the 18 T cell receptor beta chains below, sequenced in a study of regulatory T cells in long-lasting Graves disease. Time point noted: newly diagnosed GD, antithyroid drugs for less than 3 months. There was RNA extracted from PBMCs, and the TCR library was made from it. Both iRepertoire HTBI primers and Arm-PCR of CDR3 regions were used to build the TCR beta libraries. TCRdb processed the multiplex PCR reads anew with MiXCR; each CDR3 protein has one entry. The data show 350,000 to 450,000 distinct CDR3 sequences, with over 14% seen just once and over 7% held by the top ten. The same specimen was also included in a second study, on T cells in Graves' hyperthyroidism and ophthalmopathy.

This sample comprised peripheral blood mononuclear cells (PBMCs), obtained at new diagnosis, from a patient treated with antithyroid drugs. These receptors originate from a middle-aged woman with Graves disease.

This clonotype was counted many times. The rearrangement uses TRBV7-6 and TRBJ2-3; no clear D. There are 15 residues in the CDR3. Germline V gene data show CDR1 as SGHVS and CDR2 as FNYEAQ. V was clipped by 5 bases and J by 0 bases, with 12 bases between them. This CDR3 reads CASSPTPSSTDTQYF. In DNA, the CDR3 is TGTGCCAGCAGCCCCACGCCCTCGAGCACAGATACGCAGTATTTT.

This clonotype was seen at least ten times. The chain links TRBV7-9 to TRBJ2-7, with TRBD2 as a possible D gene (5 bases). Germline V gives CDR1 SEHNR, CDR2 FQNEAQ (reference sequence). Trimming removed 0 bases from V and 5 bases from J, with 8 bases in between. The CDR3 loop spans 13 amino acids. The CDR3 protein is CASSLAFGNEQYF. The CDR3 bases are TGTGCCAGCAGCTTAGCCTTCGGGAACGAGCAGTACTTC. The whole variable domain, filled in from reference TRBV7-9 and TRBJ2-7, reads DTGVSQNPRHKITKRGQNVTFRCDPISEHNRLYWYRQTLGQGPEFLTYFQNEAQLEKSRLLSDRFSAERPKGSFSTLEIQRTEQGDSAMYLCASSLAFGNEQYFGPGTRLTVT.

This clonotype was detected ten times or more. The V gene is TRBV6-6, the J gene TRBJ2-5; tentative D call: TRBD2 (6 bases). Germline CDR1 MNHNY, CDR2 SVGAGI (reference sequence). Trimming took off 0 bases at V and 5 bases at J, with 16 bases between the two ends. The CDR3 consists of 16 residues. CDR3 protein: CASSYSAGRGKETQYF. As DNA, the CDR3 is TGTGCCAGCAGTTACTCGGCGGGGAGAGGAAAGGAGACCCAGTACTTC.

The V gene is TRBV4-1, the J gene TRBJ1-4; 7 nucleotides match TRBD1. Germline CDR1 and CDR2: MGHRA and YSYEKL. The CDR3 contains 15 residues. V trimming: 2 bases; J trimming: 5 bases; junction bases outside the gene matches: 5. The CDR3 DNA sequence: TGCGCCAGCAGCCAACCGGGACAGATAAATGAAAAACTGTTTTTT. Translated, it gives CASSQPGQINEKLFF.

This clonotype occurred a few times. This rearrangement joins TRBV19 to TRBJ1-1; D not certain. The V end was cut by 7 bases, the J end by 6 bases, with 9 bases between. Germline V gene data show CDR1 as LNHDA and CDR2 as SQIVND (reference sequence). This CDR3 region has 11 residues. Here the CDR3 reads CASTERAEAFF. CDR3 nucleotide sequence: TGTGCCAGTACCGAGCGGGCTGAAGCTTTCTTT.

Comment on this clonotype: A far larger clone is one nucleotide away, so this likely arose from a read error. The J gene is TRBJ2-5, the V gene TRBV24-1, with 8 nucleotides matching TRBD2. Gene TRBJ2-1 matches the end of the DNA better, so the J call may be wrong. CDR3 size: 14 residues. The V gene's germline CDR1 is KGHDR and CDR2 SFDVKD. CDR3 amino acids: CATSQRGKLDEQFF. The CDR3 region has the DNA TGTGCCACCAGTCAGCGGGGGAAGTTGGATGAGCAGTTCTTC.

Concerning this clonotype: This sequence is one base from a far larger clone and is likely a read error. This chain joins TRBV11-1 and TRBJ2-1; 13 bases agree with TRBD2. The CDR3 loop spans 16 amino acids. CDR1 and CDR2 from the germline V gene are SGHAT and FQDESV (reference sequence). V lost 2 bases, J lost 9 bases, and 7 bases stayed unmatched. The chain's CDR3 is CASSLLLGLAGTEQFF. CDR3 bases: TGTGCCAGCAGCTTACTTCTGGGACTAGCGGGGACTGAGCAGTTCTTC.

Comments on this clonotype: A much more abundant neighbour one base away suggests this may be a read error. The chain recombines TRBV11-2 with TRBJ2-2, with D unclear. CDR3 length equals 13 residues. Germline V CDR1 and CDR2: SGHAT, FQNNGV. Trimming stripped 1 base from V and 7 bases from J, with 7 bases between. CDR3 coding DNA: TGTGCCAGCAGCTTAGGGATGGTCGGGGAGCTGTTTTTT. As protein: CASSLGMVGELFF.

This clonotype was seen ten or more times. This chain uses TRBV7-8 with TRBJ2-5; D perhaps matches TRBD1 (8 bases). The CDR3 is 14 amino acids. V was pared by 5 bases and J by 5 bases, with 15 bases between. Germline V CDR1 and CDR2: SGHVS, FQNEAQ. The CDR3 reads CASSEAQGGETQYF. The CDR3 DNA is TGTGCCAGCAGCGAAGCACAGGGGGGGGAGACCCAGTACTTC.

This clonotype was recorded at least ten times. The CDR3 nucleotides are TGTGCCAGCAGTTTATCGGCACCCACCGGGGAGCTGTTTTTT. This gives the protein CASSLSAPTGELFF. The V call is TRBV28, the J call TRBJ2-2; D remains unclear. Germline CDR1 reads MDHEN; CDR2 reads SYDVKM. CDR3 length: 14 amino acids. Trimming took off 1 base at V and 4 bases at J, with 7 bases between the two ends.

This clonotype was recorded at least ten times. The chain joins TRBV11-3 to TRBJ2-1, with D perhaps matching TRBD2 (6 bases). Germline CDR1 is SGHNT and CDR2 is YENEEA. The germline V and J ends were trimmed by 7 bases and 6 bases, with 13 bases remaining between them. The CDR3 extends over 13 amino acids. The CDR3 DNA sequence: TGTGCCAGCACCTGGCAGGGAGGCAATGAGCAGTTCTTC. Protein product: CASTWQGGNEQFF.

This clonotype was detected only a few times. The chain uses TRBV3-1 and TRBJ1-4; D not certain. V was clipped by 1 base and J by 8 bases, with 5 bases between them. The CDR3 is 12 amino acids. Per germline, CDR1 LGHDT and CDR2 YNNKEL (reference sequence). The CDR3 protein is CASSQAKEKLFF. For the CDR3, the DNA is TGTGCCAGCAGCCAAGCGAAGGAAAAACTGTTTTTT.

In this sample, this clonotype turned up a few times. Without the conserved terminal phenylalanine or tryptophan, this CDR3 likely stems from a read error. CDR3 amino acids: CSARDRVKSTEAFL. CDR3 in DNA: TGCAGTGCTAGAGATCGGGTGAAAAGCACTGAAGCTTTCCTT. This chain links TRBV20-1 with TRBJ1-1; D is unclear. CDR3 length: 14 amino acids. The germline CDR1 and CDR2 sequences are DFQATT and SNEGSKA (reference sequence). The germline V and J ends were trimmed by 0 bases and 4 bases, with 12 bases remaining between them.

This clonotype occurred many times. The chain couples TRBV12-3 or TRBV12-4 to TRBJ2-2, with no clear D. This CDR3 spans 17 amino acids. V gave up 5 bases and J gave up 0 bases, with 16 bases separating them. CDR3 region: CASSIDLSTANTGELFF. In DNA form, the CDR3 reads TGTGCCAGCAGTATCGACCTTAGTACAGCGAACACCGGGGAGCTGTTTTTT.

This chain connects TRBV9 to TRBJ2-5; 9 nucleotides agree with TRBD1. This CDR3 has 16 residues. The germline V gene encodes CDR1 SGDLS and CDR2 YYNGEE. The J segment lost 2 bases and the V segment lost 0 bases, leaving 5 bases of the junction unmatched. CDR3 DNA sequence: TGTGCCAGCAGCGTAGCTACAGGGGGCCCTCAAGAGACCCAGTACTTC. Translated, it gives CASSVATGGPQETQYF.

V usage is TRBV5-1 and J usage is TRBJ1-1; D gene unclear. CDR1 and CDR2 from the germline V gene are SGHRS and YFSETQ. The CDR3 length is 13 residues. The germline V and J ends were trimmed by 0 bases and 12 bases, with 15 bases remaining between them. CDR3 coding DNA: TGCGCCAGCAGCTTGGAAGAGGCCGGTCGGTCTTTCTTT. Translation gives CASSLEEAGRSFF. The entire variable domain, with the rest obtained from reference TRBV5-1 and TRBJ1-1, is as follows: KAGVTQTPRYLIKTRGQQVTLSCSPISGHRSVSWYQQTPGQGLQFLFEYFSETQRNKGNFPGRFSGRQFSNSRSEMNVSTLELGDSALYLCASSLEEAGRSFFGQGTRLTVV.

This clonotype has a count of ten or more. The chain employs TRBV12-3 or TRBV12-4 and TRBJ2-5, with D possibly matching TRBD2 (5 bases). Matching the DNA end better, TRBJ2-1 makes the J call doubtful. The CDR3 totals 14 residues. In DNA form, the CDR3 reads TGTGCCAGCAGCGCAGCGCCGACTATCGGTGAGCAGTTCTTC. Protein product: CASSAAPTIGEQFF.

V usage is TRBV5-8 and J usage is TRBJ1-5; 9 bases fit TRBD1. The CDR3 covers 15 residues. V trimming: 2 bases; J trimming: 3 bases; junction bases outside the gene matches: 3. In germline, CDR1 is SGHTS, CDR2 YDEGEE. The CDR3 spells CASSFDRGVNQPQHF. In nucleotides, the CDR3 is TGTGCCAGCAGCTTTGACAGGGGGGTCAATCAGCCCCAGCATTTT.